This TCR beta chain was sequenced in a study of blood T cell repertoires in COVID-19. Germline values: CDR1 SGHVS, CDR2 FNYEAQ. V lost 4 bases, J lost 1 base, and 16 bases lay in between. This CDR3 is 16 amino acids long. This table comes from immunoSEQ multiplex PCR, and its TCRdb copy is limited to in-frame clones, with some not included. The table includes about 180,000 clones, 81% detected once. Sequencing was done on a sample of peripheral blood. The clonotype originates from a woman of 80 years or more with COVID-19, enrolled during active disease. The chain combines TRBV7-6 with TRBJ2-5; tentative D call: TRBD2 (6 bases). The CDR3 DNA is TGTGCCAGCAGCTGGAGATGGAGGGAGCGCCAAGAGACCCAGTACTTC. Encoded protein: CASSWRWRERQETQYF.